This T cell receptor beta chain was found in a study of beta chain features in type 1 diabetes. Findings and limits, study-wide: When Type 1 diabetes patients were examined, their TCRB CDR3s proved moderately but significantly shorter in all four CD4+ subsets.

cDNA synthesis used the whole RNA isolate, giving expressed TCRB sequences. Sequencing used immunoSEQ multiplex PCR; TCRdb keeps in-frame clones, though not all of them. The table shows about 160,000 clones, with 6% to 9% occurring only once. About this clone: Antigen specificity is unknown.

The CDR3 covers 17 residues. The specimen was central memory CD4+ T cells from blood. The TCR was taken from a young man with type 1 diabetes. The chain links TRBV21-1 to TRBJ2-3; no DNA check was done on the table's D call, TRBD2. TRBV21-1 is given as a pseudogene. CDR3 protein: CASSKGGVAGRQDTQYF. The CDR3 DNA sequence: TGTGCCAGCAGCAAAGGGGGCGTAGCGGGGAGGCAAGATACGCAGTATTTT.